A selection of T cell receptor beta chains follows, all from one sample in a study of post-analysis software for immune sequencing data. TCRdb reanalysed the PCR reads using MiXCR and keeps one entry per CDR3 protein. The sample includes about 200,000 distinct CDR3 sequences, 29% of them seen just once. Sequences were obtained from blood. The receptors shown here come from a girl aged 2-17 years with multiple sclerosis. The CDR3 runs from the conserved cysteine through the conserved F or W. The D gene is left open where the match is weak. Clone size is shown for a subset of rows, as once, few, many or a class of expanded clone.

-	TRBV6-6	TRBJ1-1	-	CASSDRMNTEAFF	TGTGCCAGCAGCGACAGGATGAACACTGAAGCTTTCTTT
-	TRBV6-5	TRBJ2-7	TRBD1	CASSGPGTVPPEQYF	TGTGCCAGCAGCGGCCCTGGGACAGTACCCCCCGAGCAGTACTTC
many	TRBV12-3/TRBV12-4	TRBJ2-5	TRBD2	CASRRGTSGHQETQYF	TGTGCCAGCAGGCGCGGGACTAGCGGGCACCAAGAGACCCAGTACTTC
many	TRBV7-9	TRBJ1-6	-	CASSLQMPNSPLHF	TGTGCCAGCAGCTTACAGATGCCTAATTCACCCCTCCACTTT
many	TRBV5-6	TRBJ2-3	TRBD2	CASRLTSGGPTTDTQYF	TGTGCCAGCAGATTGACTAGCGGGGGGCCAACCACAGATACGCAGTATTTT
once	TRBV11-3	TRBJ2-1	-	CAGSLEGGSGAYNEQFF	TGTGCCGGCAGCTTAGAAGGGGGGAGCGGGGCCTACAATGAGCAGTTCTTC
few	TRBV15	TRBJ2-2	-	CATSREGRADFGGELFF	TGTGCCACCAGCAGAGAAGGCAGGGCGGATTTTGGCGGGGAGCTGTTTTTT
many	TRBV7-2	TRBJ1-4	-	CASSSMGRWGEKLFF	TGTGCCAGCAGCTCGATGGGCCGGTGGGGTGAAAAACTGTTTTTT
-	TRBV15	TRBJ2-1	-	CATSRDGTYNEQFF	TGTGCCACCAGCAGGGATGGGACCTACAATGAGCAGTTCTTC
many	TRBV10-3	TRBJ2-5	-	CAISPLGGTQYF	TGTGCCATCAGCCCCCTGGGGGGGACCCAGTACTTC
large	TRBV28	TRBJ2-2	-	CASSTRGIGELFF	TGTGCCAGCAGCACTAGGGGGATCGGGGAGCTGTTTTTT
many	TRBV5-1	TRBJ1-2	-	CASSLGGTNYGYTF	TGCGCCAGCAGCTTGGGGGGGACCAACTATGGCTACACCTTC
-	TRBV11-3	TRBJ2-3	TRBD2	CASSLGGRDTDTQYF	TGTGCCAGCAGCTTGGGAGGGCGGGACACAGATACGCAGTATTTT
once	TRBV20-1	TRBJ1-1	-	CSAYPRRLSTEAFF	TGCAGTGCTTACCCCAGGAGGCTGAGCACTGAAGCTTTCTTT
few	TRBV20-1	TRBJ2-7	TRBD2	CSARVQRGTYEQYF	TGCAGTGCTAGAGTCCAGCGGGGGACCTACGAGCAGTACTTC
-	TRBV10-2	TRBJ2-2	-	CASSGMGLRTGELFF	TGCGCCAGCAGTGGTATGGGGTTGAGGACCGGGGAGCTGTTTTTT
many	TRBV7-9	TRBJ2-7	-	CASSLTGSTYEQYF	TGTGCCAGCAGCTTAACGGGCTCGACCTACGAGCAGTACTTC
many	TRBV7-3	TRBJ2-5	-	CASSPGLGGPQETQYF	TGTGCCAGCAGCCCAGGTTTGGGGGGGCCGCAAGAGACCCAGTACTTC
many	TRBV12-3/TRBV12-4	TRBJ1-2	-	CASSFWGSYTF	TGTGCCAGCAGTTTTTGGGGGAGTTACACCTTC
many	TRBV20-1	TRBJ2-1	-	CSARVAKSFF	TGCAGTGCTAGAGTGGCGAAGTCGTTCTTC
few	TRBV7-8	TRBJ1-6	-	CASSLLQGYSPLHF	TGTGCCAGCAGCTTATTACAGGGCTATTCACCCCTCCACTTT
many	TRBV10-3	TRBJ2-7	TRBD2	CATTGLEGSGRITYEQYF	TGTGCCACCACCGGGTTGGAGGGTAGCGGGAGGATAACCTACGAGCAGTACTTC
few	TRBV20-1	TRBJ2-1	-	CSANRRLDSDEQFF	TGCAGTGCTAATCGGCGACTAGATAGCGATGAGCAGTTCTTC
many	TRBV28	TRBJ2-1	TRBD2	CASSTPGLAGGKQFF	TGTGCCAGCAGCACTCCGGGACTAGCGGGAGGGAAGCAGTTCTTC
few	TRBV6-2/TRBV6-3	TRBJ2-3	-	CASRRDQGDTQYF	TGTGCCAGCAGACGGGACCAGGGAGATACGCAGTATTTT
-	TRBV18	TRBJ2-5	-	CASSPPWGQETQYF	TGTGCCAGCTCACCACCTTGGGGTCAAGAGACCCAGTACTTC
-	TRBV12-3/TRBV12-4	TRBJ1-6	TRBD1	CASSFGTGNNSPLHF	TGTGCCAGCAGTTTCGGGACAGGGAATAATTCACCCCTCCACTTT
many	TRBV10-3	TRBJ1-2	-	CAISAAANYGYTF	TGTGCCATCAGCGCCGCAGCGAACTATGGCTACACCTTC
few	TRBV4-2	TRBJ1-4	-	CASSYSEKLFF	TGTGCCAGCAGCTACTCGGAAAAACTGTTTTTT
-	TRBV5-1	TRBJ1-1	-	CASSGTGSITEAFF	TGCGCCAGCAGCGGTACAGGGTCGATCACTGAAGCTTTCTTT
-	TRBV5-1	TRBJ2-5	-	CASSIAGTEKETQYF	TGCGCCAGCAGCATCGCCGGGACCGAGAAAGAGACCCAGTACTTC